One sample yielded the 27 T cell receptor beta chains listed below, sequenced in a study of early T cells in non-severe SARS-CoV-2 infection (dated by TCRdb to 2020 to 2023). The library was produced with 5' RACE. TCRdb records NextSeq 500 as the sequencer. TCRdb redid the processing of the public reads, applying fastp at Q25 and MiXCR, and retained in-frame beta chains. Entries that share a CDR3 protein sequence are merged under the most common genes and DNA. Present in this sample are 20,000 to 25,000 distinct CDR3 sequences, 4.5% to 5% of which were seen just once. Together, the top ten hold roughly 16% of the sample. The source material was whole blood. These receptors all come from an adult who was a healthcare worker with PCR-confirmed SARS-CoV-2 infection or an uninfected control (not recorded which).

This sequence joins TRBV7-3 and TRBJ2-1; D possibly corresponds to TRBD1 (5 bases). Germline V CDR1 and CDR2: SGHTA, FQGTGA. V was shortened by 0 bases and J by 7 bases, with 13 bases between the two germline ends. The CDR3 length is 15 residues. The CDR3, as DNA: TGTGCCAGCAGCTTAACGTTGGGGCCTAGGAATGAGCAGTTCTTC. As protein: CASSLTLGPRNEQFF.

This clonotype came up many times. CDR3 nucleotide sequence: TGTGCCAGCAGCCCCCGATTTGGGGGGCATGGGGAGACCCAGTACTTC. Its translation is CASSPRFGGHGETQYF. The chain uses TRBV7-2 and TRBJ2-5; the D gene could be TRBD1 or TRBD2 (6 bases each). The CDR3 extends over 16 amino acids. The V and J ends lost 5 bases and 5 bases respectively, with 21 bases between them. Germline CDR1 and CDR2: SGHTA and FQGNSA. The complete variable domain, with remaining parts taken from reference TRBV7-2 and TRBJ2-5, reads GAGVSQSPSNKVTEKGKDVELRCDPISGHTALYWYRQSLGQGLEFLIYFQGNSAPDKSGLPSDRFSAERTGGSVSTLTIQRTQQEDSAVYLCASSPRFGGHGETQYFGPGTRLLVL.

The sample holds many counts of this clonotype. The J gene is TRBJ2-1, the V gene TRBV18; the match to TRBD1 covers 8 bases. Germline V gene data show CDR1 as KGHSH and CDR2 as LQKENI. Losses at the gene ends were 6 bases for V and 7 bases for J; bases not matched to a gene: 11. The CDR3 is 15 residues long. DNA for the CDR3: TGTGCCAGCTCCCAGGGGGCCGGGGGAGAGAATGAGCAGTTCTTC. Protein: CASSQGAGGENEQFF. The full variable domain, completed using reference TRBV18 and TRBJ2-1, is NAGVMQNPRHLVRRRGQEARLRCSPMKGHSHVYWYRQLPEEGLKFMVYLQKENIIDESGMPKERFSAEFPKEGPSILRIQQVVRGDSAAYFCASSQGAGGENEQFFGPGTRLTVL.

This clonotype came up a few times. J is TRBJ2-1 and V is TRBV5-4, with TRBD2 matching 9 bases. This CDR3 comprises 16 residues. V was pared by 0 bases and J by 6 bases, with 7 bases of the junction left unmatched. The germline V gene encodes CDR1 SGHNT and CDR2 YYREEE (reference sequence). As DNA, the CDR3 is TGTGCCAGCAGCTTGGATGCAGCGGGGGGTCGCAATGAGCAGTTCTTC. Protein: CASSLDAAGGRNEQFF.

This clonotype showed up just a few times. V usage is TRBV30 and J usage is TRBJ2-1; D is perhaps TRBD1 (6 bases). This CDR3 comprises 13 residues. CDR1 is GTSNPN, CDR2 SVGIG, per germline (reference sequence). The germline V and J ends were trimmed by 3 bases and 2 bases, with 8 bases remaining between them. The CDR3: CAWRDSPYNEQFF. The CDR3 DNA reads as TGTGCCTGGAGGGACAGTCCCTACAATGAGCAGTTCTTC.

The rearrangement uses TRBV9 and TRBJ2-7, with unresolved D. Germline V gene lookup returns CDR1 SGDLS and CDR2 YYNGEE. This CDR3 region has 14 residues. V lost 0 bases and J lost 2, with 9 bases in between. DNA for the CDR3: TGTGCCAGCAGCGTAGCGGGCAGCCCCTACGAGCAGTACTTC. It encodes CASSVAGSPYEQYF.

This clonotype was seen ten or more times. The chain recombines TRBV6-5 with TRBJ1-6, with D possibly TRBD1 on 5 matching bases. The V and J ends lost 8 bases and 7 bases respectively, with 15 bases between them. The CDR3 extends over 14 amino acids. Germline CDR1 and CDR2: MNHEY and SVGAGI. The CDR3: CASRRGEGNSPLHF. Written as DNA, the CDR3 is TGTGCCAGCCGCCGGGGCGAGGGGAATTCACCCCTCCACTTT.

Many counts were recorded for this clonotype. This sequence joins TRBV27 and TRBJ2-5; the match to TRBD1 covers 10 bases. The CDR3 spans 16 residues. Trimming at V came to 3 bases and at J to 9 bases, leaving 13 bases not matched to a gene. CDR1 MNHEY and CDR2 SMNVEV come from the germline V gene (reference sequence). For the CDR3, the DNA is TGTGCCAGCAGTTTTAGGGACAGGGGTGCCGGAGCGGCCCAGTACTTC. It translates to CASSFRDRGAGAAQYF.

This clonotype has a count of ten or more. The gene calls are TRBV4-2 and TRBJ2-3; 10 positions match TRBD2. Germline assignment: CDR1 LGHNA and CDR2 YNFKEQ. The CDR3 loop spans 20 amino acids. Losses at the gene ends were 5 bases for V and 5 bases for J; bases not matched to a gene: 22. CDR3 coding DNA: TGTGCCAGCAGCGGACGCGGGCAGGGGGATAGCGGGGGGCCGATAGATACGCAGTATTTT. Translation gives CASSGRGQGDSGGPIDTQYF.

The chain is built from TRBV4-1 and TRBJ1-3; no clear D. CDR1 and CDR2 from the germline V gene are MGHRA and YSYEKL. This CDR3 spans 17 amino acids. V lost 3 bases, J lost 0 bases, and 15 bases lay in between. CDR3 nucleotide sequence: TGCGCCAGCAGCCATCAGGACGGCCGGTACTCTGGAAACACCATATATTTT. Protein sequence: CASSHQDGRYSGNTIYF.

The chain joins TRBV3-1 to TRBJ1-1; perhaps TRBD1 as D (6 bases). With 8 bases removed from V and 10 bases from J, the gap between germline ends came to 17 bases. Germline values: CDR1 LGHDT, CDR2 YNNKEL (reference sequence). The CDR3 sequence is 12 residues long. The CDR3 is CASVSQTGAAFF. For the CDR3, the DNA is TGTGCCAGCGTTTCCCAGACAGGTGCAGCTTTCTTT.

This chain uses TRBV6-1 with TRBJ2-1, with D perhaps matching TRBD1 (5 bases). The V and J ends lost 8 bases and 6 bases respectively, with 11 bases between them. Germline V gene sequence: CDR1 MNHNS, CDR2 SASEGT. The length of the CDR3 is 12 residues. CDR3 DNA: TGTGCCAGCTCCCAGGGTTCCAATGAGCAGTTCTTC. Its translation: CASSQGSNEQFF.

In its sample, this clonotype was seen many times. The rearrangement joins TRBV27 to TRBJ2-7; possibly TRBD1 for D (5 bases). V was pared by 7 bases and J by 5 bases, with 18 bases between. The germline CDR1 and CDR2 sequences are MNHEY and SMNVEV (reference sequence). This CDR3 contains 14 residues. CDR3 nucleotide sequence: TGTGCCAGCACAGGGCTCTTGGGTCGAGACGAGCAGTACTTC. Amino acid sequence: CASTGLLGRDEQYF.

This clonotype showed up just a few times. The chain carries TRBV11-1 and TRBJ2-1, with TRBD1 matching over 8 bases. Germline CDR1 is SGHAT and CDR2 is FQDESV (reference sequence). The CDR3 is 17 amino acids. J lost 9 bases, V lost 2 bases, and 15 bases had no gene match. CDR3 coding DNA: TGTGCCAGCAGCTTACTGCAGGGGGCTATTCCAGTTGGTGAGCAGTTCTTC. Amino acids: CASSLLQGAIPVGEQFF.

This clonotype was observed a handful of times. The V gene is TRBV11-3, the J gene TRBJ2-3; D perhaps matches TRBD1 (5 bases). Germline values: CDR1 SGHNT, CDR2 YENEEA. The CDR3 has 13 amino acids. V shed 5 bases and J shed 2 bases, with 8 bases lying between them. DNA of the CDR3: TGTGCCAGCAGCGGGGCGTTCACAGATACGCAGTATTTT. This translates into CASSGAFTDTQYF.

This clonotype has at least ten counts. This sequence joins TRBV6-2 or TRBV6-3 and TRBJ1-1; weak D call: TRBD1 (5 bases). The CDR3 totals 14 residues. The V gene's germline CDR1 is MNHEY and CDR2 SVGEGT. V lost 4 bases to trimming and J lost 4 bases, with 13 bases between them. CDR3 residues: CASSWQGAGTEAFF. The DNA for the CDR3 is TGTGCCAGCAGTTGGCAAGGGGCCGGCACTGAAGCTTTCTTT.

This clonotype was counted a few times. The chain combines TRBV7-9 with TRBJ2-1; D possibly corresponds to TRBD1 (5 bases). V lost 1 base and J 12 bases, leaving 13 bases between the germline ends. The CDR3 runs 13 residues. The V gene's germline CDR1 is SEHNR and CDR2 FQNEAQ (reference sequence). In nucleotides, the CDR3 is TGTGCCAGCAGCTTAGGGAATAGGCAGGGGCAGTTCTTC. Amino acid sequence: CASSLGNRQGQFF. Filled out from reference TRBV7-9 and TRBJ2-1, the complete variable domain reads DTGVSQNPRHKITKRGQNVTFRCDPISEHNRLYWYRQTLGQGPEFLTYFQNEAQLEKSRLLSDRFSAERPKGSFSTLEIQRTEQGDSAMYLCASSLGNRQGQFFGPGTRLTVL.

This chain links TRBV2 with TRBJ1-4, with 7 bases that match TRBD1. CDR1 and CDR2 (germline): SNHLY, FYNNEI. V dropped 7 bases and J dropped 7; count of bases not matched to a gene: 9. This CDR3 has 14 amino acids. CDR3 in amino acids: CASTRLRGSEKLFF. The CDR3 nucleotides are TGTGCCAGCACCAGACTCAGGGGGAGTGAAAAACTGTTTTTT.

The sample holds many counts of this clonotype. The CDR3 loop is CSAMTSGSYNEQFF. In DNA form, the CDR3 reads TGCAGTGCCATGACTAGCGGATCCTACAATGAGCAGTTCTTC. This chain uses TRBV20-1 with TRBJ2-1; the match to TRBD2 covers 9 bases. Germline trimming cut 6 bases from V and 1 base from J; bases unmatched to any gene: 4. CDR1 and CDR2 from the germline V gene are DFQATT and SNEGSKA (reference sequence). This CDR3 comprises 14 residues.

The rearrangement joins TRBV7-2 to TRBJ1-3; D is unresolved. The V end lost 6 bases, the J end lost 2 bases, and 14 bases lay between the germline ends. This CDR3 region has 15 residues. Per the germline V gene, CDR1 is SGHTA and CDR2 is FQGNSA. The DNA for the CDR3 is TGTGCCAGCAGACTCCTAGAAAATCCTGGAAACACCATATATTTT. It translates to CASRLLENPGNTIYF.

As concerns this clonotype: Possible read error: a much larger clone is one base away. The gene calls are TRBV3-1 and TRBJ2-2, with D possibly TRBD2 on 5 matching bases. Trimming pared 1 base from V and 9 bases from J, leaving 9 bases between. The CDR3 length is 13 residues. Per germline, CDR1 LGHDT and CDR2 YNNKEL (reference sequence). This CDR3 reads CASSQGSGRELFF. Written as DNA, the CDR3 is TGTGCCAGCAGCCAAGGGAGCGGCAGGGAGCTGTTTTTT.

This chain uses TRBV7-2 with TRBJ2-3; TRBD1 might be the D (5 bases). This CDR3 is built from 16 residues. V was pared by 1 base and J by 4 bases, with 15 bases between. Germline CDR1 reads SGHTA; CDR2 reads FQGNSA. CDR3 bases: TGTGCCAGCAGCTTAGGGGTCTCCCAGGGTCCAGATACGCAGTATTTT. It specifies CASSLGVSQGPDTQYF.

This clonotype was detected many times. The rearrangement links TRBV15 to TRBJ2-1; D is undetermined. CDR3 length: 14 residues. V lost 1 base and J 0 bases, leaving 4 bases between the germline ends. Germline CDR1 reads LNHNV; CDR2 reads YYDKDF (reference sequence). The CDR3 DNA sequence: TGTGCCACCAGCAGAGGCTTCTCCTACAATGAGCAGTTCTTC. Protein product: CATSRGFSYNEQFF.

This clonotype came up a few times. This chain links TRBV5-1 with TRBJ2-7; TRBD1 is a possible D gene (5 bases). Trimming pared 1 base from V and 4 bases from J, leaving 15 bases between. The CDR3 runs to 15 residues. The germline V gene has CDR1 SGHRS and CDR2 YFSETQ. The CDR3 here is CASSLSRTAGYEQYF. In DNA, the CDR3 is TGCGCCAGCAGCTTGTCGAGGACGGCAGGGTACGAGCAGTACTTC.

This clonotype was counted at least ten times. This chain joins TRBV4-3 and TRBJ2-3; 9 bases are a match to TRBD2. Per the germline V gene, CDR1 is LGHNA and CDR2 is YSLEER. V dropped 1 base and J dropped 5; count of bases not matched to a gene: 7. This CDR3 comprises 16 residues. In DNA, the CDR3 is TGCGCCAGCAGCCAAGCAGTAGCGGGGGCCCAAGATACGCAGTATTTT. Its translation is CASSQAVAGAQDTQYF.

This clonotype is deemed medium-sized. The CDR3: CASSLEQGWVSGYTF. The CDR3 DNA sequence: TGTGCCAGCAGTTTAGAGCAGGGTTGGGTAAGCGGCTACACCTTC. The V call is TRBV12-3 or TRBV12-4, the J call TRBJ1-2; possible D gene TRBD1, 5 bases. V lost 1 base, J lost 8 bases, and 17 bases lay in between. The CDR3 contains 15 residues.

This clonotype was picked up many times. V is TRBV7-2 and J is TRBJ2-1; D might be TRBD1 (6 bases). Germline CDR1 and CDR2: SGHTA and FQGNSA. This CDR3 contains 16 residues. Trimming shortened V by 4 bases and J by 4 bases, and 17 bases separated the two germline ends. The CDR3 DNA is TGTGCCAGCAGCTCCCGAAACAGGGCCCAGTACAATGAGCAGTTCTTC. Amino acid sequence: CASSSRNRAQYNEQFF.